The T cell receptor beta chain under discussion was sequenced for a study of cytomegalovirus exposure and HLA in healthy donors. This clone was seen a few times. With 60 Vbeta and 13 Jbeta primers, the PCR was carried out. Only in-frame clones appear in the TCRdb table, and some are missing; sequencing was by immunoSEQ multiplex PCR. The data contain 74,000 or so clones, roughly two thirds of them singletons. Germline CDR1 is MNHEY and CDR2 is SMNVEV (reference sequence). The CDR3 has 17 residues. V was clipped by 4 bases and J by 2 bases; unmatched bases: 10. This receptor was taken from a woman aged 30 to 39 in good health and CMV-seronegative. The sequencing sample was made of PBMCs. The chain uses TRBV27 and TRBJ2-2; the match to TRBD1 covers 7 bases. The CDR3 bases are TGTGCCAGCAGTTGGTCGGGAAGACAGGGCAACACCGGGGAGCTGTTTTTT. Encoded protein: CASSWSGRQGNTGELFF.